This T cell receptor beta chain derives from a study of shared clonotypes between healthy human individuals. The protocol was immunoSEQ multiplex PCR, while the TCRdb copy is restricted to in-frame clones and leaves out a portion. The sample carries some 2,500,000 clones, over 85% recorded once. This CDR3 is 14 amino acids long. V trimming: 2 bases; J trimming: 5 bases; junction bases outside the gene matches: 1. The V gene's germline CDR1 is SGHTA and CDR2 FQGNSA. The sequence was collected from a man aged 18-30 years in good health. Some clones in this sample may be carry-over from other donors' samples. Sequenced sample: naive CD4+ T cells from PBMCs. Subset noted: CD45RA+ positively selected. The chain carries TRBV7-2 and TRBJ2-5; 11 nucleotides line up with TRBD1. The CDR3, as DNA: TGTGCCAGCAGCTTACGGGACAGGGGGGAGACCCAGTACTTC. Protein product: CASSLRDRGETQYF. The full variable domain, with the rest looked up from reference TRBV7-2 and TRBJ2-5, is GAGVSQSPSNKVTEKGKDVELRCDPISGHTALYWYRQSLGQGLEFLIYFQGNSAPDKSGLPSDRFSAERTGGSVSTLTIQRTQQEDSAVYLCASSLRDRGETQYFGPGTRLLVL.